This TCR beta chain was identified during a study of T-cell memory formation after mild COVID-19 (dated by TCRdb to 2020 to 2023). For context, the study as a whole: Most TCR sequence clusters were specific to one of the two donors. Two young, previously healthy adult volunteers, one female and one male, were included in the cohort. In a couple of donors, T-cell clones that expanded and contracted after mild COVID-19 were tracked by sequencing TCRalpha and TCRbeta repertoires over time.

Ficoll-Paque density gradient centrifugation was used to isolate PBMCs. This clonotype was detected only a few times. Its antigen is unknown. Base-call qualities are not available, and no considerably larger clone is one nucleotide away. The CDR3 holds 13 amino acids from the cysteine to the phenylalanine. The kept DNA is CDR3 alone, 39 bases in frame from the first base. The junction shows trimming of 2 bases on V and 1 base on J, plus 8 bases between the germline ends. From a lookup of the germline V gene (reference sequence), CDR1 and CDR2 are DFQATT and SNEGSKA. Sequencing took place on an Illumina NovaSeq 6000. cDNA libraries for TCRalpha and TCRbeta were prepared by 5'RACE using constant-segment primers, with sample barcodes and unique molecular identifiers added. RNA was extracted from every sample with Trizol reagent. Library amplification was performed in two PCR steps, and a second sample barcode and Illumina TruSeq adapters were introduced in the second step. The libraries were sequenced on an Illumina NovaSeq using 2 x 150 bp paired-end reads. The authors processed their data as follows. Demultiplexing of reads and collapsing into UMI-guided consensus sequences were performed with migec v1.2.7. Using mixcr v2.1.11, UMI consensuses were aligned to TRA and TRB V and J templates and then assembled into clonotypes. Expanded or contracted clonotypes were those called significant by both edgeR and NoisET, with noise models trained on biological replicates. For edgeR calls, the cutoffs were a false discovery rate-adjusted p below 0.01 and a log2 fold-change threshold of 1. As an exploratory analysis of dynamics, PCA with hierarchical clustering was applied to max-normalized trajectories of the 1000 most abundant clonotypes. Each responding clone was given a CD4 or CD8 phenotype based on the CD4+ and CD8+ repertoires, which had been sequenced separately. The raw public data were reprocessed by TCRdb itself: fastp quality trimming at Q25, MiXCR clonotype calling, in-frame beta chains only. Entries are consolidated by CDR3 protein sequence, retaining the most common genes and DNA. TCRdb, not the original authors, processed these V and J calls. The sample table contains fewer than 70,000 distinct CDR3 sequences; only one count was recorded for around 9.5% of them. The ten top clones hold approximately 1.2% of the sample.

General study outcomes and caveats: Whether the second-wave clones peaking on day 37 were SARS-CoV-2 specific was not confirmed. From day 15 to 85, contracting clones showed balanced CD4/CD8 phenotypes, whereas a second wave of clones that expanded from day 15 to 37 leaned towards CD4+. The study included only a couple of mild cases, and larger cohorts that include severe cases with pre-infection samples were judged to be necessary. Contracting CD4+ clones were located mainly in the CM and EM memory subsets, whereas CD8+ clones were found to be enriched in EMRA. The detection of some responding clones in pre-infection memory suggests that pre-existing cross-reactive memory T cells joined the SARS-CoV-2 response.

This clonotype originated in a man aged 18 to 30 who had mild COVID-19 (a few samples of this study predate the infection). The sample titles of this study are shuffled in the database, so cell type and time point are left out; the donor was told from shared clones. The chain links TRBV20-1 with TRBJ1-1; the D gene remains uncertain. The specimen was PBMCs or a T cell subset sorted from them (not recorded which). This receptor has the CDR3 CSARSTENTEAFF. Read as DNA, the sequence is TGCAGTGCTAGAAGCACAGAGAACACTGAAGCTTTCTTT.